Each of the 16 T cell receptor beta chains below was sequenced from the same sample in a study of blood T cell repertoires in COVID-19. Assay used: immunoSEQ multiplex PCR; TCRdb lists only in-frame clones, some missing. Here the sample spans 200,000 to 250,000 clones, about 90% being singletons. The sample was peripheral blood. The origin of the receptors is a young woman who had recovered from COVID-19.

V usage is TRBV5-5 and J usage is TRBJ2-2, with D unclear. The germline CDR1 and CDR2 sequences are SGHKS and YYEKEE (reference sequence). The CDR3 is 13 residues long. V was clipped by 0 bases and J by 6 bases, with 6 bases between them. The DNA of the CDR3 is TGTGCCAGCAGCTTGGCGGCGGCCGGGGAGCTGTTTTTT. Translation gives CASSLAAAGELFF.

This clone was found once. The CDR3 loop is CASRLQGFTEAFF. In DNA, the CDR3 is TGTGCCAGCCGACTACAGGGTTTTACTGAAGCTTTCTTT. The chain is built from TRBV3-1 (or the pseudogene TRBV3-2) and TRBJ1-1; the D gene is possibly TRBD1 (6 bases). Per the germline V gene, CDR1 is LGHDT and CDR2 is YNNKEL (reference sequence). The CDR3 is made up of 13 amino acids. V was pared by 8 bases and J by 5 bases, with 15 bases between.

The chain carries TRBV19 and TRBJ2-7; 10 bases agree with TRBD2. Germline V lookup: CDR1 LNHDA, CDR2 SQIVND (reference sequence). This CDR3 has 15 amino acids. V trimming: 5 bases; J trimming: 2 bases; junction bases outside the gene matches: 6. CDR3 sequence: CASSVGTSVAYEQYF. CDR3 DNA: TGTGCCAGTAGTGTCGGGACTAGCGTGGCCTACGAGCAGTACTTC.

The V gene is TRBV7-9, the J gene TRBJ2-1, with TRBD2 identical over 7 bases. The germline CDR1 and CDR2 sequences are SEHNR and FQNEAQ (reference sequence). The CDR3 is 16 amino acids. Trimming at V came to 2 bases and at J to 7 bases, leaving 11 bases not matched to a gene. DNA for the CDR3: TGTGCCAGCAGCTTATTTATACGGCGGGAGCGGAATGAGCAGTTCTTC. It translates to CASSLFIRRERNEQFF.

This clone showed up just a few times. V usage is TRBV9 and J usage is TRBJ2-2, with no clear D. This CDR3 is 15 amino acids long. V was clipped by 3 bases and J by 0 bases, with 9 bases between them. Germline V gene sequence: CDR1 SGDLS, CDR2 YYNGEE. CDR3 in amino acids: CASSGSDPNTGELFF. In DNA, the CDR3 is TGTGCCAGCAGCGGGAGTGATCCGAACACCGGGGAGCTGTTTTTT. Combining the CDR3 with reference TRBV9 and TRBJ2-2 gives the whole variable domain DSGVTQTPKHLITATGQRVTLRCSPRSGDLSVYWYQQSLDQGLQFLIQYYNGEERAKGNILERFSAQQFPDLHSELNLSSLELGDSALYFCASSGSDPNTGELFFGEGSRLTVL.

J is TRBJ2-7 and V is TRBV7-2; TRBD2 matches at 9 bases. V shed 6 bases and J 2 bases; nucleotides not matched to a gene: 5. The CDR3 has 14 residues. Germline CDR1 is SGHTA and CDR2 is FQGNSA. For the CDR3, the DNA is TGTGCCAGCAGGACGACTAGCGGCACCTACGAGCAGTACTTC. It is translated as CASRTTSGTYEQYF.

The CDR3 here is CASRQVNAGYTF. CDR3 DNA sequence: TGTGCCAGCAGACAGGTTAACGCTGGCTACACCTTC. The rearrangement links TRBV5-4 to TRBJ1-2; D may be TRBD1 (5 bases). Germline values: CDR1 SGHNT, CDR2 YYREEE (reference sequence). The ends were cut back, 5 bases at V and 7 bases at J, with 12 bases in the middle. CDR3 length: 12 amino acids.

The chain couples TRBV10-2 to TRBJ1-5; 9 bases agree with TRBD1. There are 14 residues in the CDR3. The V segment lost 3 bases and the J segment 7 bases; nucleotides outside the gene matches: 4. Germline CDR1 reads WSHSY; CDR2 reads SAAADI. CDR3 sequence (DNA): TGCGCCAGCAGTGACGGACAGGGGACGCAGCCCCAGCATTTT. This encodes CASSDGQGTQPQHF.

The chain is built from TRBV5-4 and TRBJ1-5; possible D gene TRBD1, 5 bases. This CDR3 contains 13 residues. Trimming pared 4 bases from V and 5 bases from J, leaving 10 bases between. Germline CDR1 SGHNT, CDR2 YYREEE (reference sequence). CDR3 region: CASSHDRDQPQHF. The CDR3 region has the DNA TGTGCCAGCAGCCACGACAGAGATCAGCCCCAGCATTTT.

The rearrangement uses TRBV29-1 and TRBJ2-5, with a weak D call TRBD2 (7 bases). CDR1 is SQVTM and CDR2 is ANQGSEA in the germline V gene. CDR3 length: 15 residues. V gave up 1 base and J gave up 1 base, with 13 bases separating them. The DNA of the CDR3 is TGCAGCGTTGAAGCGTGGCGGGGGCTCCAAGAGACCCAGTACTTC. Protein product: CSVEAWRGLQETQYF.

The chain recombines TRBV19 with TRBJ2-7, with a tentative D call TRBD1 (6 bases). V lost 4 bases and J 0 bases, leaving 16 bases between the germline ends. The germline CDR1 and CDR2 sequences are LNHDA and SQIVND (reference sequence). CDR3 length: 16 amino acids. The CDR3 DNA reads TGTGCCAGTAGTACCGTAGGGGGTCCAGGCTCCTACGAGCAGTACTTC. Encoded protein: CASSTVGGPGSYEQYF. The whole variable domain, filled in from reference TRBV19 and TRBJ2-7, reads DGGITQSPKYLFRKEGQNVTLSCEQNLNHDAMYWYRQDPGQGLRLIYYSQIVNDFQKGDIAEGYSVSREKKESFPLTVTSAQKNPTAFYLCASSTVGGPGSYEQYFGPGTRLTVT.

This chain joins TRBV10-2 and TRBJ1-2, with TRBD1 matching over 7 bases. V lost 6 bases and J lost 11; bases outside the gene matches: 12. The CDR3 spans 13 residues. CDR1 WSHSY and CDR2 SAAADI come from the germline V gene. CDR3 protein: CASRDPGQRLYTF. The CDR3 coding sequence is TGCGCCAGCAGAGATCCGGGACAGAGGTTGTACACCTTC.

This chain joins TRBV29-1 and TRBJ2-3, with a possible D match to TRBD1 (5 bases). V lost 2 bases to trimming and J lost 6 bases, with 9 bases between them. Germline V gene data show CDR1 as SQVTM and CDR2 as ANQGSEA. There are 12 residues in the CDR3. The CDR3 is CSVEFWGDTQYF. The CDR3 DNA reads as TGCAGCGTTGAATTTTGGGGCGATACGCAGTATTTT.

The V and J genes are TRBV11-2 and TRBJ1-1; TRBD1 aligns across 7 bases. The CDR3 sequence is 16 residues long. The V and J ends lost 0 bases and 4 bases, in that order; junction bases with no gene match: 8. CDR1 is SGHAT and CDR2 is FQNNGV in the germline V gene. CDR3 nucleotide sequence: TGTGCCAGCAGCTTAGAGAGGTACAGGGGAGGCACTGAAGCTTTCTTT. This codes for CASSLERYRGGTEAFF.

V gene TRBV4-3 combines with J gene TRBJ2-7; TRBD1 matches 9 bases. With V trimmed by 1 base and J by 7 bases, 5 bases remained unmatched. The CDR3 length is 14 residues. The V gene's germline CDR1 is LGHNA and CDR2 YSLEER. The CDR3 spells CASSQGTGVWEQYF. The CDR3 DNA reads TGCGCCAGCAGCCAAGGGACAGGGGTATGGGAGCAGTACTTC.

This clone was seen only a few times. The gene calls are TRBV6-1 and TRBJ2-5, with TRBD2 identical over 8 bases. The J segment lost 5 bases and the V segment lost 0 bases, leaving 5 bases of the junction unmatched. Germline V CDR1 and CDR2: MNHNS, SASEGT. The CDR3 consists of 15 residues. CDR3 nucleotides: TGTGCCAGCAGTGAAGCGGCGGGAGGCCGGGAGACCCAGTACTTC. Translation: CASSEAAGGRETQYF.